What follows is one T cell receptor (beta chain) and its context. The antigen remains undetermined. Produced via immunoSEQ multiplex PCR; TCRdb's table is partial and in-frame only. This table holds about 180,000 clones, just over 85% found once. V lost 1 base and J 0 bases, leaving 8 bases between the germline ends. This CDR3 comprises 14 residues. CDR1 and CDR2 (germline): SGHDT, YYEEEE. This sample is drawn from a study of T cell responses to AZD1222 COVID-19 vaccine. At the level of the study: Second doses were pooled across both intervals (about 4 or about 12 weeks).

Whole-study findings and limits: Along spike, vaccine-associated CD4 TCRs were found throughout, with dominance at 160-218 and 743-854.

The chain employs TRBV5-6 and TRBJ2-7; D ambiguous. The sample here was peripheral blood, taken on day 0 of AZD1222 vaccination. This TCR was recovered from an adult in good health. The CDR3 sequence: CASSLRMGSYEQYF. In DNA, the CDR3 is TGTGCCAGCAGCTTGAGGATGGGCTCCTACGAGCAGTACTTC.